This TCR beta chain is from a study of post-analysis software for immune sequencing data (dated by TCRdb to the mid-2010s). Notes on the research overall: Relapsing-remitting, secondary progressive and progressive-relapsing multiple sclerosis were recorded as disease courses, and subtype annotation was lacking for some patients. The patient repertoires were set against about 12 previously published healthy control repertoires from donors whose ages ranged from roughly 6 to 27 years. A subset of samples was prepared in parallel using single-end sample barcoding, then pooled and co-amplified after Illumina adapter ligation.

Its CDR3 holds 16 amino acids, cysteine through phenylalanine. This entry keeps only the CDR3 DNA: 48 bases, framed from base 1. CDR1 MNHNS and CDR2 SASEGT are derived from the germline V gene. Unmatched junction bases come to 9, with V trimmed by 5 bases and J by 8 bases. To demonstrate the VDJtools post-analysis software, the study profiled TCR beta repertoires from the peripheral blood of 10 to 15 young patients with multiple sclerosis. The multiple sclerosis patients were children and adolescents between roughly 6 and 17 years of age. This clonotype was seen more than once but under ten times. Its antigen target is currently unknown. The record has no base qualities; no much larger clone is one base away. The protocol used for the library was PCR. For sequencing, an Illumina HiSeq 2500 was employed. To reduce PCR and sequencing biases, unique molecular identifiers were built into the TCR beta cDNA libraries. Every 1 to 10 million input T cells yielded about 500,000 cDNA molecules, meaning each molecule approximated one T cell. The patient libraries were prepared and sequenced using the same protocol as the earlier healthy control dataset. Within a given batch, samples were prepared together, multiplexed and sequenced on the same HiSeq lane. On the authors' methods: Raw barcoded reads were processed with MIGEC, and single-read molecular identifier groups were discarded before consensus assembly and CDR3 extraction. Clonotype tables were post-analysed with VDJtools, normalizing diversity by down-sampling all datasets to the smallest sample size. Repertoire overlap clustering matched CDR3 amino acid but not nucleotide sequences to correct batch-related cross-sample contamination. In-frame beta chains were kept once TCRdb had trimmed the public reads at Q25 with fastp and called clones with MiXCR. Duplicate CDR3 protein sequences are folded into a single record with the most common DNA and genes. The V and J calls shown here were made by TCRdb, not taken from the authors' results. The sample yields hundreds of thousands of distinct CDR3 sequences; about 27% were counted once. In total, the top ten clones hold around 0.56% of the sample.

The investigation overall reported the following: Strong co-clustering of samples prepared in the same batch was shown by direct clustering with F measure, prompting a batch-effect correction. Significantly lower normalized Chao1 diversity was found in multiple sclerosis patients than in controls, suggesting substantial peripheral T-cell clonal expansion. The control group was slightly older than the multiple sclerosis patient group. Patients showed significantly higher frequencies than controls for a handful of TRBV segments, among them TRBV5-6, TRBV5-1 and TRBV20-1.

The sequence was obtained from a girl aged 5-17 years with multiple sclerosis. In this chain, TRBV6-1 is recombined with TRBJ2-1; 13 bases in between match TRBD2. The sample was blood. This receptor has the CDR3 CASSQLAGGDAHEQFF. At the DNA level, the sequence is TGTGCCAGCAGTCAACTAGCGGGGGGGGACGCCCATGAGCAGTTCTTC.